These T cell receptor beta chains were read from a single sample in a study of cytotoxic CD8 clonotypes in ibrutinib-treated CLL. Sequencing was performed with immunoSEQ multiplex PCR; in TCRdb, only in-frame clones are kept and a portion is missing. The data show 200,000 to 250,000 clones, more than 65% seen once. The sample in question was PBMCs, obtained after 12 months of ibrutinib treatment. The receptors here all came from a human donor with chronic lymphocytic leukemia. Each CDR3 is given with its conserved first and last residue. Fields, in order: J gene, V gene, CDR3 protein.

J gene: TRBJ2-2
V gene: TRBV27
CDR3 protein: CASSTSTGGFLGAGELFF

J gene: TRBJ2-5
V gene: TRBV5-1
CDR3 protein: CASSAGLAGAYQETQYF

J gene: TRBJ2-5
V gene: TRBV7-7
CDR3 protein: CASRPPAQYQETQYF

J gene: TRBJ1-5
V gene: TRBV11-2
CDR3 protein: CASSLRGGSGNQPQHF

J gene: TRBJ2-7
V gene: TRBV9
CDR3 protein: CASSLYAENYEQYF

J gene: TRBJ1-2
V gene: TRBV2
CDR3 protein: CASRRDGNYGYTF

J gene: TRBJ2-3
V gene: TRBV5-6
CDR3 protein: CASSKTDTQYF

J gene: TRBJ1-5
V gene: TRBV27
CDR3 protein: CASRTGSQSAQHF

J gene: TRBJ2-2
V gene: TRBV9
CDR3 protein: CASRTGYTGELFF

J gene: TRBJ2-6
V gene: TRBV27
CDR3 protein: CASSSPGAGANVLTF

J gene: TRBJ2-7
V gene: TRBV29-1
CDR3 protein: CSVEDPRGGIYEQYF

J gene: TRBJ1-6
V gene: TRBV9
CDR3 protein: CASSGKGARNSPLHF

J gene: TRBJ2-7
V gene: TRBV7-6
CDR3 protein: CASSYMYSYEQYF

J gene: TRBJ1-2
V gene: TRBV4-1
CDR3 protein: CASSPDRGSIGYTF

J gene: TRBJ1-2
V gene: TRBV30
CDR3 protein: CAWTLIQGATGYTF

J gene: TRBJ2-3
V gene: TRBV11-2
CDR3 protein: CASSLARGLAGAYTDTQYF

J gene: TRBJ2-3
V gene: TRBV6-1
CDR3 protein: CASRPRTSDSDTQYF

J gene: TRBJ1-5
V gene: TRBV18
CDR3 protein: CASSPGMQDQPQHF

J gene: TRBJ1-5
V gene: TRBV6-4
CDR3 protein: CASSDSNQPQHF

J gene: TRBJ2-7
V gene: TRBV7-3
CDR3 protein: CASSLNGLAGGGEQYF

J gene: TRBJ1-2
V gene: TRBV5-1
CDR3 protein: CASSLEQGNGYTF

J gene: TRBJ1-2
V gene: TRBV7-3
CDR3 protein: CASSRTGTEYGYTF

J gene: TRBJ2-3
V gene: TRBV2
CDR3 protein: CASSDGGGIPSTDTQYF

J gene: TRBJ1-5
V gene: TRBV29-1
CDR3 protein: CSVGAVGSNQPQHF

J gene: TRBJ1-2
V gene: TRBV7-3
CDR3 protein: CASSRTGQGYTF

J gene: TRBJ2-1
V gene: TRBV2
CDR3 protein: CASRAGVASGGNEQFF

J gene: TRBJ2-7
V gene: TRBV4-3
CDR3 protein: CASSLAGGSDEQYF

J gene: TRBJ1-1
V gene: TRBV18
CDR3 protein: CASSPQGAQNTEAFF

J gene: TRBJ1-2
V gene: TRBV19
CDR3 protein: CASSMGTGPGYGYTF

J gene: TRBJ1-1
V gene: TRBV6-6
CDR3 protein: CASSSGQGNTEAFF

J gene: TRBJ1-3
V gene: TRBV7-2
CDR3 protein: CASSFDARSGNTIYF

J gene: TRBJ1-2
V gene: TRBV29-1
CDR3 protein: CSVADFGYTGDGYTF

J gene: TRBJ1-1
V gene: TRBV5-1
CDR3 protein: CASSLVVNTEAFF

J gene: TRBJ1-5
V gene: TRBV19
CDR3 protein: CASSIDPIGVNQPQHF

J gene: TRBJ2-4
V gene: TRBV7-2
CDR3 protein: CASSLSRGQANIQYF

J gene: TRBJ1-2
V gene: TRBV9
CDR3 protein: CASSLGRINYGYTF

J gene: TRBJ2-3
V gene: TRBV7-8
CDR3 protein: CASSLGSGASTDTQYF

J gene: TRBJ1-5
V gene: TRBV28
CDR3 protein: CASSFRLRGNQPQHF

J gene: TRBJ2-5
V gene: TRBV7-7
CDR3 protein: CASSLGQGRQETQYF

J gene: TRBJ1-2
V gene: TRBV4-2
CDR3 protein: CASSQGSDYGYTF

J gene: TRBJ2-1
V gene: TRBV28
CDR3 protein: CASSFALARLEQFF

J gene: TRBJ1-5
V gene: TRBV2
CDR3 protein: CASSVDSTGGIQPQHF

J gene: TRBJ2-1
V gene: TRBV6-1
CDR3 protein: CASTAGLGDSDEQFF

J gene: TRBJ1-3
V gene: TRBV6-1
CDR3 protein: CASSDGYGSGNTIYF

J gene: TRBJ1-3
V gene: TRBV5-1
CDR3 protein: CASRKEEGGNTIYF

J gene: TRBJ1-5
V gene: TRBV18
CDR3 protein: CASSPGDHQPQHF

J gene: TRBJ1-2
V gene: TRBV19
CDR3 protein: CASSIGGRNYGYTF